This T cell receptor (beta chain) was captured in a study of T cell repertoires in cytomegalovirus infection. This clonotype has at least ten counts. Its specificity is not known. TCRdb ran MiXCR on the reads and lists one entry per CDR3 protein. The sample gives roughly 280,000 distinct CDR3 sequences, around 8.7% of which show up once; over 12% is in the top ten. Findings of the study overall: Totalled public TCR beta family frequency picked out people who carried CMV plus the relevant HLA. Within the response measured ex vivo, HLA-C-restricted CMV-specific TCR beta clonotypes were dominant.

CDR3 length: 17 residues. V shed 5 bases and J 4 bases; nucleotides not matched to a gene: 15. CDR1 and CDR2 from the germline V gene are SGHVS and FNYEAQ. The sample taken for sequencing was PBMCs. This TCR came from a human donor in good health (CMV status not recorded). Some clones in this sample may be carry-over from other donors' samples. The rearrangement joins TRBV7-6 to TRBJ2-7; 9 bases agree with TRBD2. Written as DNA, the CDR3 is TGTGCCAGCAGCCCACTACCTGGAGCTAGCGGGGAATACGAGCAGTACTTC. It encodes CASSPLPGASGEYEQYF.